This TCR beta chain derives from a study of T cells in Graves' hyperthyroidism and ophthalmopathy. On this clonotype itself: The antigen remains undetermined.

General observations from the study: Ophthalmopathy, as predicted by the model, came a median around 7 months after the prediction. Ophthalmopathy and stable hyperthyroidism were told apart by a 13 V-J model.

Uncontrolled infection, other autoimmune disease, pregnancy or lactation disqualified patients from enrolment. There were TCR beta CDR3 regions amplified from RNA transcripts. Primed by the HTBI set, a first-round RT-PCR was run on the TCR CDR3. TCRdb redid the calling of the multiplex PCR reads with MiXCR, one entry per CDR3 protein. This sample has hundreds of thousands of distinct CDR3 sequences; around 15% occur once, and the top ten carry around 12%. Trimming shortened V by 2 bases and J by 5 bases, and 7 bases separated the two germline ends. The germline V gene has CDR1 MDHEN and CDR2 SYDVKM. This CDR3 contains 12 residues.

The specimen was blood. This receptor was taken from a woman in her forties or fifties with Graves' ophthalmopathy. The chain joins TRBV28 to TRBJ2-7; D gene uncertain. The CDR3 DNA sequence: TGTGCCAGCAGTTTAAACCAGGACGAGCAGTACTTC. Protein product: CASSLNQDEQYF.